This TCR beta chain stems from a study of blood T cells in healthy people across ages. Only a few counts were recorded for this clonotype. Antigen: not known. General study points: A roughly linear age-dependent decrease characterized TCR beta diversity per million T cells. TCR beta diversity was tightly associated with the proportion of naive T cells.

Sample-barcoded 5' priming and a J-beta primer mix drove a second PCR of roughly 7 to 11 cycles. MiXCR was run by TCRdb on the 5' RACE reads, yielding one entry per CDR3 protein. Among 1.5 million to 2 million distinct CDR3 sequences listed, approximately 28% were seen once. Trimming cost V 1 base and J 7 bases, with 8 bases left between them. Germline-derived CDR1 and CDR2 are PRHDT and FYEKMQ (reference sequence). The CDR3 has 13 residues. Per sample, a minimum of 6 million PBMCs were isolated. What was sequenced was blood. This chain connects TRBV13 to TRBJ2-1; no definite D call. The source is a woman in her 30s in good health. The DNA of the CDR3 is TGTGCCAGCAGCTTAGAGATAGAGAATGAGCAGTTCTTC. It specifies CASSLEIENEQFF.